These 25 T cell receptor beta chains were sequenced from one sample in a study of naive and memory T cell subsets. Two oligonucleotides, mixed equimolar, formed the beta constant-region primer covering TRBC1 and TRBC2. Nested alpha and beta constant-region primers with the SP2 primer drove four PCR rounds on ligated cDNA. MiXCR, run by TCRdb on the UMI-ligation and nested PCR reads, gives a single entry per CDR3 protein. The profile shows 30,000 to 40,000 distinct CDR3 sequences, less than 20% of them singletons. Sequencing was done on a sample of effector memory CD4+ T cells from blood. The sample's subset: effector memory, CD45RA- CD27-. The receptor set was obtained from a human donor in good health.

This clonotype was seen ten or more times. V gene TRBV29-1 combines with J gene TRBJ2-2, with D possibly being TRBD1 (5 bases). The V gene lost 2 bases and the J gene lost 1 base, with 11 bases spanning the gap. The germline gives CDR1 SQVTM, CDR2 ANQGSEA. The CDR3 is made up of 15 amino acids. The CDR3, as DNA: TGCAGCGTTGAAAAAGGGGCTAGGAACACCGGGGAGCTGTTTTTT. Its protein product is CSVEKGARNTGELFF.

This clonotype appeared many times. The chain is built from TRBV12-3 or TRBV12-4 and TRBJ1-5; TRBD1 agrees at 8 bases. V lost 3 bases, J lost 7 bases, and 8 bases stayed unmatched. The CDR3 sequence is 15 residues long. The CDR3 loop is CASSFRAGGFQPQHF. CDR3 DNA: TGTGCCAGCAGTTTTAGGGCAGGGGGCTTCCAGCCCCAGCATTTT.

This clonotype was counted a few times. The chain links TRBV3-1 to TRBJ2-7; no clear D gene. The CDR3 spans 14 residues. Trimming took 8 bases from V and 2 from J, leaving 16 bases between them. Germline assignment: CDR1 LGHDT and CDR2 YNNKEL (reference sequence). CDR3 sequence: CASGSTPNTYEQYF. The DNA of the CDR3 is TGTGCCAGCGGGTCGACTCCAAATACCTACGAGCAGTACTTC.

The chain combines TRBV7-6 with TRBJ2-1; the D gene could be TRBD1 or TRBD2 (5 bases each). CDR1 SGHVS and CDR2 FNYEAQ come from the germline V gene. V dropped 5 bases and J dropped 6 bases, with 17 bases sitting between them. The CDR3 has 15 residues. The CDR3 reads CASSPRDAPPNEQFF. The CDR3 nucleotides read TGTGCCAGCAGCCCCAGGGACGCCCCACCCAATGAGCAGTTCTTC. The entire variable domain, with the rest obtained from reference TRBV7-6 and TRBJ2-1, is as follows: GAGVSQSPRYKVTKRGQDVALRCDPISGHVSLYWYRQALGQGPEFLTYFNYEAQQDKSGLPNDRFSAERPEGSISTLTIQRTEQRDSAMYRCASSPRDAPPNEQFFGPGTRLTVL.

This clonotype was recorded a few times. This sequence joins TRBV5-6 and TRBJ2-5; 7 bases align to TRBD1. Germline V gene data show CDR1 as SGHDT and CDR2 as YYEEEE. This CDR3 is built from 14 residues. The V and J ends lost 7 bases and 3 bases, in that order; junction bases with no gene match: 9. CDR3 sequence: CASRKTGTEETQYF. The CDR3 nucleotides read TGTGCCAGCCGAAAGACAGGGACGGAAGAGACCCAGTACTTC.

This clonotype is medium-sized by share. The rearrangement joins TRBV7-9 to TRBJ1-1; D not resolved. The CDR3 covers 13 residues. In germline, CDR1 is SEHNR, CDR2 FQNEAQ (reference sequence). The V end was cut by 1 base, the J end by 1 base, with 4 bases between. CDR3 in DNA: TGTGCCAGCAGCTTAGTAGAGAACACTGAAGCTTTCTTT. Amino acids: CASSLVENTEAFF.

The rearrangement joins TRBV24-1 to TRBJ2-5, with TRBD2 matching over 8 bases. The germline gives CDR1 KGHDR, CDR2 SFDVKD. This CDR3 is built from 15 residues. V lost 3 bases to trimming and J lost 3 bases; unmatched junction nucleotides: 5. CDR3 sequence reads: CATSDRAGLEETQYF. For the CDR3, the DNA is TGTGCCACCAGTGATAGAGCGGGACTAGAAGAGACCCAGTACTTC.

This clonotype occurred a few times. This chain's CDR3 is CASSPGYSYNEQFF. CDR3 coding DNA: TGTGCCAGCAGCCCAGGGTATTCCTACAATGAGCAGTTCTTC. The V and J genes are TRBV3-1 and TRBJ2-1; weak D call: TRBD1 (5 bases). V lost 4 bases and J lost 1, with 8 bases in between. CDR3 length: 14 amino acids. Germline loops: CDR1 LGHDT, CDR2 YNNKEL (reference sequence).

The chain joins TRBV20-1 to TRBJ1-1; D is ambiguous. The V gene lost 5 bases and the J gene lost 5 bases, with 21 bases spanning the gap. This CDR3 has 15 residues. Germline V gene sequence: CDR1 DFQATT, CDR2 SNEGSKA (reference sequence). This CDR3 reads CSAAQITVYPTEAFF. For the CDR3, the DNA is TGCAGTGCTGCGCAAATCACAGTCTATCCTACTGAAGCTTTCTTT.

The V call is TRBV6-5, the J call TRBJ2-5, with D unresolved. This CDR3 has 11 amino acids. The germline V gene encodes CDR1 MNHEY and CDR2 SVGAGI. V lost 2 bases to trimming and J lost 4 bases, with 2 bases between them. The CDR3 DNA follows: TGTGCCAGCAGTTACCGAGAGACCCAGTACTTC. It specifies CASSYRETQYF.

This chain uses TRBV9 with TRBJ1-3; D ambiguous. Trimming removed 0 bases from V and 0 bases from J, with 7 bases in between. Germline V gene data show CDR1 as SGDLS and CDR2 as YYNGEE. The CDR3 runs 15 residues. For the CDR3, the DNA is TGTGCCAGCAGCGTAGAACAGCACTCTGGAAACACCATATATTTT. It codes for CASSVEQHSGNTIYF.

This clonotype was picked up many times. The rearrangement links TRBV25-1 to TRBJ1-2; D may be TRBD1 (5 bases). CDR3 size: 13 residues. V dropped 6 bases and J dropped 4 bases, with 12 bases sitting between them. Germline V gene lookup returns CDR1 MGHDK and CDR2 SYGVNS. The CDR3 protein is CASSPRTPYGYTF. The DNA for the CDR3 is TGTGCCAGCAGCCCCAGGACACCCTATGGCTACACCTTC.

By frequency in the sample, this clonotype is medium-sized (0.01 to 0.1%). The chain carries TRBV29-1 and TRBJ2-7; D is possibly TRBD1 (6 bases). Trimming removed 5 bases from V and 4 bases from J, with 18 bases in between. This CDR3 has 14 residues. The V gene's germline CDR1 is SQVTM and CDR2 ANQGSEA. CDR3 sequence reads: CSVNRAPNLYEQYF. Here the CDR3 DNA reads TGCAGCGTTAACAGGGCTCCTAACCTTTACGAGCAGTACTTC.

The chain joins TRBV28 to TRBJ2-1, with 11 bases fitting TRBD2. Looked up from germline, CDR1 is MDHEN and CDR2 is SYDVKM. The CDR3 spans 20 residues. The V segment lost 4 bases and the J segment 2 bases; nucleotides outside the gene matches: 16. The CDR3 DNA sequence: TGTGCCAGCAGTTCACCACCCACGGGACTAGCGGCTTTCGCCTACAATGAGCAGTTCTTC. Translation: CASSSPPTGLAAFAYNEQFF.

This rearrangement joins TRBV29-1 to TRBJ1-1; 8 nucleotides agree with TRBD1. With 7 bases clipped from V and 0 bases from J, the junction kept 16 bases outside the gene matches. The CDR3 loop spans 17 amino acids. Germline V gene sequence: CDR1 SQVTM, CDR2 ANQGSEA. CDR3 region: CSAAGQGARGVNTEAFF. DNA of the CDR3: TGCAGCGCGGCAGGGCAGGGGGCGCGAGGGGTGAACACTGAAGCTTTCTTT.

This clonotype was recorded at least ten times. The V and J genes are TRBV29-1 and TRBJ1-4; D ambiguous. The CDR3 spans 13 residues. The germline gives CDR1 SQVTM, CDR2 ANQGSEA. V was cut by 4 bases and J by 7 bases, with 13 bases left in between. DNA of the CDR3: TGCAGCGTTGGGTTAAGGCGGGGTGAAAAACTGTTTTTT. Amino acid sequence: CSVGLRRGEKLFF. The full variable domain, its missing parts supplied by reference TRBV29-1 and TRBJ1-4, is SAVISQKPSRDICQRGTSLTIQCQVDSQVTMMFWYRQQPGQSLTLIATANQGSEATYESGFVIDKFPISRPNLTFSTLTVSNMSPEDSSIYLCSVGLRRGEKLFFGSGTQLSVL.

This clonotype came up many times. The J gene is TRBJ1-1, the V gene TRBV2; D gene uncertain. From germline, CDR1 is SNHLY and CDR2 FYNNEI. V was clipped by 10 bases and J by 1 base, with 10 bases between them. The CDR3 is 12 amino acids. CDR3 in DNA: TGTGCCACCAAGAGGCCGAACACTGAAGCTTTCTTT. It codes for CATKRPNTEAFF.

V and J are TRBV3-1 and TRBJ2-2, with no clear D. Germline values: CDR1 LGHDT, CDR2 YNNKEL (reference sequence). The CDR3 contains 12 residues. V was cut by 6 bases and J by 4 bases, with 6 bases left in between. The CDR3: CASRSSTGELFF. The CDR3 DNA sequence: TGTGCCAGCAGGTCAAGCACCGGGGAGCTGTTTTTT.

In this sample, this clonotype turned up a few times. The J gene is TRBJ2-7, the V gene TRBV5-1; D might be TRBD1 (7 bases). The CDR3 has 21 amino acids. V was clipped by 2 bases and J by 3 bases, with 33 bases between them. Germline CDR1 and CDR2: SGHRS and YFSETQ. CDR3 sequence (DNA): TGCGCCAGCAGCTTCGAGACGCTAAACGGGGGACAGCCTAAACGTCGCTACGAGCAGTACTTC. Protein product: CASSFETLNGGQPKRRYEQYF.

This clonotype was picked up a small number of times. This chain connects TRBV20-1 to TRBJ2-5; 12 bases match TRBD2. The CDR3 contains 15 residues. Germline CDR1 reads DFQATT; CDR2 reads SNEGSKA (reference sequence). Trimming cost V 8 bases and J 5 bases; bases outside gene matches: 12. CDR3 loop: CSTLAGGSFGETQYF. The CDR3 nucleotides are TGCAGTACACTAGCGGGAGGTAGTTTCGGGGAGACCCAGTACTTC.

The chain recombines TRBV19 with TRBJ2-2; 9 bases are a match to TRBD1. Trimming cost V 11 bases and J 5 bases; bases outside gene matches: 12. The germline V gene encodes CDR1 LNHDA and CDR2 SQIVND (reference sequence). The CDR3 length is 15 residues. The CDR3 DNA follows: TGTGCCGTGGGGAGTTACAGGGGGCATACCGGGGAGCTGTTTTTT. Translated: CAVGSYRGHTGELFF.

Sample share makes this clonotype medium-sized. The chain links TRBV7-2 to TRBJ1-3; a weak D match, TRBD1 (5 bases). In germline, CDR1 is SGHTA, CDR2 FQGNSA. There are 14 residues in the CDR3. V was trimmed by 5 bases and J by 0 bases, leaving 8 bases between them. The CDR3 loop reads CASSPGLSGNTIYF. The CDR3 DNA is TGTGCCAGCAGCCCAGGGCTCTCTGGAAACACCATATATTTT.

This clonotype was detected only a few times. The V call is TRBV2, the J call TRBJ2-4; the D is unclear. V lost 5 bases to trimming and J lost 0 bases, with 8 bases between them. This CDR3 comprises 14 residues. Germline loops: CDR1 SNHLY, CDR2 FYNNEI. The CDR3 nucleotides are TGTGCCAGCAGTACGGAGTTAGCCAAAAACATTCAGTACTTC. Translating gives CASSTELAKNIQYF.

There are a few counts of this clonotype. This sequence joins TRBV5-1 and TRBJ1-1; D not resolved. The length of the CDR3 is 14 residues. V lost 0 bases, J lost 1 base, and 7 bases lay in between. Germline CDR1 is SGHRS and CDR2 is YFSETQ. The CDR3 sequence is CASSLEAANTEAFF. CDR3 in DNA: TGCGCCAGCAGCTTGGAGGCCGCGAACACTGAAGCTTTCTTT.

Sample share makes this clonotype medium-sized. The rearrangement uses TRBV7-9 and TRBJ2-7, with D possibly matching TRBD1 (5 bases). Deletions cut 5 bases from V and 2 bases from J, with 10 bases between. This CDR3 has 13 residues. CDR1 SEHNR and CDR2 FQNEAQ come from the germline V gene (reference sequence). DNA for the CDR3: TGTGCCAGCAGCCCAAAGGGGCCCTACGAGCAGTACTTC. Its protein is CASSPKGPYEQYF.